This T cell receptor beta chain was captured by sequencing in a study of shared clonotypes between healthy human individuals. Findings and limits, study-wide: Naive subsets generally exceeded memory subsets in estimated richness.

CD45RO-negative CD8 cells positively selected for CCR7 made up the naive population, which excluded terminally differentiated effector memory CD45RA+ cells. This clone was counted once. Its antigen is currently unknown. Other nucleotide sequences in the sample specify the same CDR3. Trimming removed 4 bases from V and 2 bases from J, with 10 bases in between. This CDR3 comprises 13 residues. From germline, CDR1 is SGDLS and CDR2 YYNGEE. The method was immunoSEQ multiplex PCR; TCRdb's version includes in-frame clones alone and lacks a portion of them. Among about 2.2 million clones, about 94% were seen once, and the ten largest hold around 1.8%.

This TCR derives from a man aged 18 to 29 in good health. Some clones in this sample may be carry-over from other donors' samples. Sequenced input: naive CD8+ T cells from PBMCs. This chain joins TRBV9 and TRBJ2-7; D might be TRBD2 (7 bases). The CDR3 is CASSPGGPYEQYF. The CDR3 nucleotides are TGTGCCAGCAGCCCCGGGGGGCCCTACGAGCAGTACTTC.